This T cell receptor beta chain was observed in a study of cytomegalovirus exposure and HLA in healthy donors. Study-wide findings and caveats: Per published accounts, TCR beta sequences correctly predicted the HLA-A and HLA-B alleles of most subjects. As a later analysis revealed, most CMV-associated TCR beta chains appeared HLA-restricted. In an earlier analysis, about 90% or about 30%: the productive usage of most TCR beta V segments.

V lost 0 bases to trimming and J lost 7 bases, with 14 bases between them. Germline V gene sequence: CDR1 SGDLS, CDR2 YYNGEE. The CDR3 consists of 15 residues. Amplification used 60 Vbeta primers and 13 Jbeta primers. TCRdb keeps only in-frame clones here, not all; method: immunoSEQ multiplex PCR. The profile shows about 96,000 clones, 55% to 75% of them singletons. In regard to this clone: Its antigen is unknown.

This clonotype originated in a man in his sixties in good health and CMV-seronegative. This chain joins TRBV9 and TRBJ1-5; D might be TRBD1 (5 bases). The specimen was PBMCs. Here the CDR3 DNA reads TGTGCCAGCAGCGTAGATGGGGGGGGGAAACAGCCCCAGCATTTT. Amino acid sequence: CASSVDGGGKQPQHF.